These 21 T cell receptor beta chains came from one sample sequenced in a study of PD-1 blockade in mismatch repair-deficient tumors. Repertoires were generated with immunoSEQ multiplex PCR, while TCRdb's copy carries only in-frame clones and drops some. Of 15,000 to 25,000 clones listed, around 79% are singletons. The specimen was PBMCs, collected 52 weeks after starting pembrolizumab. These receptors were collected from an adult with mismatch repair-deficient cancer.

This sequence joins TRBV29-1 and TRBJ2-7, with D possibly being TRBD1 (6 bases). The CDR3 has 12 residues. V was shortened by 8 bases and J by 3 bases, with 14 bases between the two germline ends. The V gene's germline CDR1 is SQVTM and CDR2 ANQGSEA. For the CDR3, the DNA is TGCAGCACTATAGGGGGTGGCTACGAGCAGTACTTC. Amino acid sequence: CSTIGGGYEQYF.

The gene calls are TRBV9 and TRBJ2-3; the match to TRBD2 covers 11 bases. Germline-derived CDR1 and CDR2 are SGDLS and YYNGEE. The CDR3 is 16 residues long. J lost 3 bases, V lost 3 bases, and 6 bases had no gene match. The CDR3 region has the DNA TGTGCCAGCAGCGAACCAACTAGCGGGAGTACAGATACGCAGTATTTT. It translates to CASSEPTSGSTDTQYF.

The V and J genes are TRBV29-1 and TRBJ2-5; TRBD1 matches 10 bases. The CDR3 extends over 12 amino acids. V was clipped by 4 bases and J by 11 bases; unmatched bases: 7. The germline V gene has CDR1 SQVTM and CDR2 ANQGSEA. CDR3 residues: CSVAGQGSGQYF. CDR3 sequence (DNA): TGCAGCGTTGCGGGACAGGGGAGCGGGCAGTACTTC. Filled out from reference TRBV29-1 and TRBJ2-5, the complete variable domain reads SAVISQKPSRDICQRGTSLTIQCQVDSQVTMMFWYRQQPGQSLTLIATANQGSEATYESGFVIDKFPISRPNLTFSTLTVSNMSPEDSSIYLCSVAGQGSGQYFGPGTRLLVL.

The genes are TRBV14 and TRBJ2-5; D is perhaps TRBD2 (6 bases). The CDR3 extends over 14 amino acids. Trimming pared 1 base from V and 5 bases from J, leaving 11 bases between. Per the germline V gene, CDR1 is SGHDN and CDR2 is FVKESK. The CDR3 DNA reads TGTGCCAGCAGCCAAGGATGGAGGGTTGAGACCCAGTACTTC. Translated: CASSQGWRVETQYF.

V usage is TRBV28 and J usage is TRBJ2-3; 7 bases fit TRBD2. The V and J ends lost 2 bases and 5 bases, in that order; junction bases with no gene match: 7. The CDR3 is made up of 15 amino acids. CDR1 MDHEN and CDR2 SYDVKM come from the germline V gene. The DNA of the CDR3 is TGTGCCAGCAGTTTAGCGGGAGTACGTGGAGATACGCAGTATTTT. It yields the protein CASSLAGVRGDTQYF. Variable domain in full (rest from reference TRBV28 and TRBJ2-3): DVKVTQSSRYLVKRTGEKVFLECVQDMDHENMFWYRQDPGLGLRLIYFSYDVKMKEKGDIPEGYSVSREKKERFSLILESASTNQTSMYLCASSLAGVRGDTQYFGPGTRLTVL.

J is TRBJ2-7 and V is TRBV9; 7 bases are shared with TRBD1. Germline-derived CDR1 and CDR2 are SGDLS and YYNGEE. The length of the CDR3 is 14 residues. With V trimmed by 1 base and J by 2 bases, 3 bases remained unmatched. In nucleotides, the CDR3 is TGTGCCAGCAGCGTACAGGGGGTTCCCTACGAGCAGTACTTC. This translates into CASSVQGVPYEQYF. The whole variable domain, filled in from reference TRBV9 and TRBJ2-7, reads DSGVTQTPKHLITATGQRVTLRCSPRSGDLSVYWYQQSLDQGLQFLIQYYNGEERAKGNILERFSAQQFPDLHSELNLSSLELGDSALYFCASSVQGVPYEQYFGPGTRLTVT.

The chain combines TRBV9 with TRBJ2-2, with 9 positions matching TRBD1. V lost 5 bases and J lost 3; bases outside the gene matches: 14. The CDR3 is made up of 18 amino acids. Germline V gene sequence: CDR1 SGDLS, CDR2 YYNGEE. CDR3: CASRMTTTGDRDTGELFF. CDR3 nucleotides: TGTGCCAGCAGGATGACGACGACAGGGGACAGGGACACCGGGGAGCTGTTTTTT.

This chain connects TRBV10-2 to TRBJ1-6; D might be TRBD1 (6 bases). Germline V gene data show CDR1 as WSHSY and CDR2 as SAAADI. The CDR3 runs to 12 residues. The germline V and J ends were trimmed by 6 bases and 6 bases, with 6 bases remaining between them. DNA for the CDR3: TGCGCCAGCAGACAGGGTAATTCACCCCTCCACTTT. It translates to CASRQGNSPLHF.

V is TRBV7-2 and J is TRBJ2-3, with D possibly matching TRBD2 (6 bases). CDR1 is SGHTA, CDR2 FQGNSA, per germline. V was pared by 6 bases and J by 4 bases, with 14 bases between. CDR3 size: 14 residues. The CDR3 bases are TGTGCCAGCAGGCCGACTAGTTCCCCAGATACGCAGTATTTT. The encoded protein is CASRPTSSPDTQYF.

This sequence joins TRBV29-1 and TRBJ1-1; TRBD1 matches at 8 bases. This CDR3 has 14 residues. Germline CDR1 is SQVTM and CDR2 is ANQGSEA. The trim removed 4 bases at V and 4 bases at J, leaving 8 bases unmatched. As DNA, the CDR3 is TGCAGCGTTGGGACAGGGCCGTGGGGCACTGAAGCTTTCTTT. This translates into CSVGTGPWGTEAFF.

The rearrangement uses TRBV19 and TRBJ2-3; 8 bases are shared with TRBD2. The V and J ends lost 0 bases and 3 bases, in that order; junction bases with no gene match: 8. The length of the CDR3 is 17 residues. Germline values: CDR1 LNHDA, CDR2 SQIVND (reference sequence). The CDR3 nucleotides are TGTGCCAGTAGTATAGATACGGGAGGGCCCTCGACAGATACGCAGTATTTT. Translating it yields CASSIDTGGPSTDTQYF.

This chain links TRBV2 with TRBJ2-7, with TRBD2 identical over 8 bases. The CDR3 has 17 amino acids. V gave up 6 bases and J gave up 1 base; unmatched junction bases: 14. Germline V CDR1 and CDR2: SNHLY, FYNNEI. The CDR3 coding sequence is TGTGCCAGCAGGGATACCGGGACTAGTCATTTTTCCTACGAGCAGTACTTC. Translation gives CASRDTGTSHFSYEQYF.

This clone was recorded only once. The genes are TRBV28 and TRBJ2-3; TRBD2 matches 11 bases. There are 15 residues in the CDR3. Germline V gene data show CDR1 as MDHEN and CDR2 as SYDVKM. V lost 0 bases, J lost 4 bases, and 0 bases stayed unmatched. CDR3 sequence reads: CASSLWTSGADTQYF. In nucleotides, the CDR3 is TGTGCCAGCAGTTTATGGACTAGCGGGGCAGATACGCAGTATTTT.

The gene calls are TRBV25-1 and TRBJ2-4; TRBD2 agrees at 14 bases. CDR1 MGHDK and CDR2 SYGVNS come from the germline V gene. The J segment lost 7 bases and the V segment lost 4 bases, leaving 12 bases of the junction unmatched. The CDR3 is 18 residues long. The CDR3 bases are TGTGCCAGCAGTGCCTCCCCGGGACTAGCGGGAGTTTCGAACATTCAGTACTTC. The encoded protein is CASSASPGLAGVSNIQYF. The whole variable domain, filled in from reference TRBV25-1 and TRBJ2-4, reads EADIYQTPRYLVIGTGKKITLECSQTMGHDKMYWYQQDPGMELHLIHYSYGVNSTEKGDLSSESTVSRIRTEHFPLTLESARPSHTSQYLCASSASPGLAGVSNIQYFGAGTRLSVL.

The V gene is TRBV30, the J gene TRBJ2-6; maybe TRBD1 (5 bases). Germline CDR1 is GTSNPN and CDR2 is SVGIG (reference sequence). This CDR3 contains 14 residues. Trimming removed 5 bases from V and 0 bases from J, with 8 bases in between. This CDR3 is CAWDRSSGANVLTF. The CDR3 DNA reads TGTGCCTGGGACAGAAGCTCTGGGGCCAACGTCCTGACTTTC.

The V and J genes are TRBV29-1 and TRBJ1-4; D possibly corresponds to TRBD1 (6 bases). With 5 bases removed from V and 4 bases from J, the gap between germline ends came to 17 bases. CDR3 size: 15 residues. CDR1 and CDR2 from the germline V gene are SQVTM and ANQGSEA. In DNA form, the CDR3 reads TGCAGCGTTCTTCCTAGGGGGATCGGTAATGAAAAACTGTTTTTT. It specifies CSVLPRGIGNEKLFF.

This clone was recorded only once. The genes are TRBV7-2 and TRBJ1-6; a weak D match, TRBD1 (6 bases). The CDR3 spans 14 residues. V was shortened by 5 bases and J by 7 bases, with 12 bases between the two germline ends. CDR1 and CDR2 (germline): SGHTA, FQGNSA. This chain's CDR3 is CASSTTGLNSPLHF. DNA for the CDR3: TGTGCCAGCAGCACGACAGGATTAAATTCACCCCTCCACTTT.

The rearrangement links TRBV9 to TRBJ1-3; D gene unclear. V dropped 0 bases and J dropped 0 bases, with 10 bases sitting between them. The CDR3 consists of 16 residues. CDR1 is SGDLS and CDR2 is YYNGEE in the germline V gene. The chain's CDR3 is CASSVVPGSSGNTIYF. CDR3 nucleotide sequence: TGTGCCAGCAGCGTAGTCCCAGGCAGCTCTGGAAACACCATATATTTT. Together with reference TRBV9 and TRBJ1-3, the CDR3 gives the full variable domain: DSGVTQTPKHLITATGQRVTLRCSPRSGDLSVYWYQQSLDQGLQFLIQYYNGEERAKGNILERFSAQQFPDLHSELNLSSLELGDSALYFCASSVVPGSSGNTIYFGEGSWLTVV.

V usage is TRBV29-1 and J usage is TRBJ2-5; tentatively, D is TRBD2 (7 bases). CDR3 size: 14 residues. CDR1 and CDR2 (germline): SQVTM, ANQGSEA. V was pared by 2 bases and J by 2 bases, with 12 bases between. The CDR3 nucleotides are TGCAGCGTTGAAAAGGGGGGGCAACAAGAGACCCAGTACTTC. This gives the protein CSVEKGGQQETQYF.

V is TRBV5-8 and J is TRBJ1-5; 7 nucleotides line up with TRBD1. Germline V lookup: CDR1 SGHTS, CDR2 YDEGEE. Germline trimming cut 4 bases from V and 1 base from J; bases unmatched to any gene: 8. The CDR3 covers 16 residues. CDR3 DNA: TGTGCCAGCAGCACCTGGACAGGAGGGAGCAATCAGCCCCAGCATTTT. The encoded protein is CASSTWTGGSNQPQHF.

This clone was seen just once. The J gene is TRBJ1-1, the V gene TRBV6-4; TRBD1 agrees at 7 bases. The CDR3 is 15 residues long. Germline V gene lookup returns CDR1 MRHNA and CDR2 SNTAGT. The trim removed 0 bases at V and 1 base at J, leaving 2 bases unmatched. As DNA, the CDR3 is TGTGCCAGCAGTGACTCGGGACAGCCGAACACTGAAGCTTTCTTT. It is translated as CASSDSGQPNTEAFF.